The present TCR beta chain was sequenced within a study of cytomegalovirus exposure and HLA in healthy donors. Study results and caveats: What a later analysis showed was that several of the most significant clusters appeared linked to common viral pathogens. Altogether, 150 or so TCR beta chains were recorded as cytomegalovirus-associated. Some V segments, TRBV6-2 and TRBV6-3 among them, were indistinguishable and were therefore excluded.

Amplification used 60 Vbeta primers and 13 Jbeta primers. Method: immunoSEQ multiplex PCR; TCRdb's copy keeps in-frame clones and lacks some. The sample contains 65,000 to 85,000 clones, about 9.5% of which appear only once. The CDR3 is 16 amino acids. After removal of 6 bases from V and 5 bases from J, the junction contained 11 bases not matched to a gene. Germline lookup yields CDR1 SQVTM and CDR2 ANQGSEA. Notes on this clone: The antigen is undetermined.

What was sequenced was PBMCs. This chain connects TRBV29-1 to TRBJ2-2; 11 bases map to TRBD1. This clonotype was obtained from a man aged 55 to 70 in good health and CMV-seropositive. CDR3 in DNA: TGCAGCGTGACTCTCCGGACAGGGGGCCGAACCGGGGAGCTGTTTTTT. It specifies CSVTLRTGGRTGELFF.